This is a list of T cell receptor beta chains from one sample in a study of post-analysis software for immune sequencing data. TCRdb passed the PCR reads through MiXCR, listing each CDR3 protein once. The sample lists about 380,000 distinct CDR3 sequences, about a third occurring once. The sequenced material came from blood. The receptors were gathered from a girl between 10 and 17 years old with multiple sclerosis. Both conserved end residues are part of each CDR3. A D gene is named only where the DNA matches it firmly. Not all rows give a size; the values are once, few, many and, for expanded clones, a class.

>NA|TRBJ2-1|TRBD2|TRBV6-1
TGTGCCAGCAGTGAAGTGCGGGGGATCGGAATCATGGGTGAGCAGTTCTTC
CASSEVRGIGIMGEQFF
>NA|TRBJ1-2|TRBD1|TRBV10-3
TGTGCCATCAGTGAACCAAACAGGGGGACAGCTAACTATGGCTACACCTTC
CAISEPNRGTANYGYTF
>NA|TRBJ2-1|NA|TRBV7-2
TGTGCCAGCAGCTGGGGGAGTTCCTGGGGTGAGCAGTTCTTC
CASSWGSSWGEQFF
>many|TRBJ1-5|NA|TRBV5-1
TGCGCCAGCTCCCTTGACGGACGGGATACTGCGCCCCAGCATTTT
CASSLDGRDTAPQHF
>NA|TRBJ2-1|TRBD2|TRBV10-3
TGTGCCATCAGTGAAACTGTAGCGGGGGGGTCCCCCAATGAGCAGTTCTTC
CAISETVAGGSPNEQFF
>few|TRBJ2-1|TRBD2|TRBV3-1
TGTGCCAGCAGCCAATTAGGGACTAGCGGGGGGGCCGTCGAGCAGTTCTTC
CASSQLGTSGGAVEQFF
>few|TRBJ2-5|NA|TRBV6-1
TGTGCCAGCAGGTTGCAGGGTGGGGAGACCCAGTACTTC
CASRLQGGETQYF
>NA|TRBJ1-6|NA|TRBV6-5
TGTGCCAGCGTTAGGGGAGTAGGTTCACCCCTCCACTTT
CASVRGVGSPLHF
>NA|TRBJ1-2|TRBD1|TRBV10-3
TGTGCCATCAGTGAGTCGGACAGGGCCTCCTATGGCTACACCTTC
CAISESDRASYGYTF
>NA|TRBJ2-5|NA|TRBV29-1
TGCAGCGTTGGACTCCCGGGGGAGACCCAGTACTTC
CSVGLPGETQYF
>NA|TRBJ2-3|NA|TRBV16
TGTGCCAGCAGCCTGCCGGGGGAAGATACGCAGTATTTT
CASSLPGEDTQYF
>once|TRBJ1-1|TRBD1|TRBV9
TGTGCCAGCAGCATTGGACAGGGTTTGAGCACTGAAGCTTTCTTT
CASSIGQGLSTEAFF
>few|TRBJ1-2|NA|TRBV2
TGTGCCAGCAGAGATACAGGGTTGCGGGGCTACACCTTC
CASRDTGLRGYTF
>NA|TRBJ2-3|NA|TRBV18
TGTGCCAGCTCACCCTACGTAGACACAGATACGCAGTATTTT
CASSPYVDTDTQYF
>few|TRBJ2-5|NA|TRBV28
TGTGCCACCCAGGACAGCCAAGAGACCCAGTACTTC
CATQDSQETQYF
>few|TRBJ2-5|TRBD1|TRBV6-5
TGTGCCAGCAGTTCGGACAGGGTGGTGACCCAGTACTTC
CASSSDRVVTQYF
>NA|TRBJ2-4|NA|TRBV5-6
TGTGCCAGCAGCTTGGCAGGAGGGGCCAAAAACATTCAGTACTTC
CASSLAGGAKNIQYF
>few|TRBJ1-4|NA|TRBV7-6
TGTGCCAGCAGCGCCTCGGGGGACGAAAAACTGTTTTTT
CASSASGDEKLFF
>few|TRBJ1-5|NA|TRBV2
TGTGCCAGCTGGGACGCCAGCAATCAGCCCCAGCATTTT
CASWDASNQPQHF
>few|TRBJ2-7|TRBD1|TRBV7-2
TGTGCCAGCAGCCTCGGAGACAGGGAAATCACCTACGAGCAGTACTTC
CASSLGDREITYEQYF
>NA|TRBJ1-2|NA|TRBV20-1
TGCAGTGCTGGGACGACCCAGGGTGACTATGGCTACACCTTC
CSAGTTQGDYGYTF
>NA|TRBJ2-1|TRBD2|TRBV6-4
TGTGCCAGCAGTGACGGGACTAGCGGGAATGAGCAGTTCTTC
CASSDGTSGNEQFF